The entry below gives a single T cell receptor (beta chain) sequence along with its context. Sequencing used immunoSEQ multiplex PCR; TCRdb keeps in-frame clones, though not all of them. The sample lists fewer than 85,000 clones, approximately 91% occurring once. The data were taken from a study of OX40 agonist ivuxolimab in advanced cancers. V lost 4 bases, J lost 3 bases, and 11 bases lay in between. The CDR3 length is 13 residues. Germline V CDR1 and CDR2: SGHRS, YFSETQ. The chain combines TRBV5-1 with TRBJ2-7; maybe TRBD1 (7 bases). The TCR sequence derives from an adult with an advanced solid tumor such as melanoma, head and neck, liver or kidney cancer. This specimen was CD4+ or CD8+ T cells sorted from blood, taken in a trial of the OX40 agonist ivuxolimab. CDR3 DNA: TGCGCCAGCAGCCGCGGGACAGTCTACGAGCAGTACTTC. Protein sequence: CASSRGTVYEQYF.